Each of the 5 T cell receptor beta chains below was sequenced from the same sample in a study of blood T cell repertoires in COVID-19. Here immunoSEQ multiplex PCR was the method, and the copy in TCRdb shows in-frame clones only, minus some. This sample has about 90,000 clones, with about 88% found just once. Sequencing was performed on peripheral blood. These receptors were taken from a man older than 75 with acute or convalescent COVID-19.

The chain uses TRBV7-3 and TRBJ2-7; 14 nucleotides align to TRBD2. The germline CDR1 and CDR2 sequences are SGHTA and FQGTGA. The CDR3 is 17 residues long. Unmatched junction bases numbered 5, after V lost 2 bases and J lost 2 bases. CDR3 in amino acids: CASSLSTSGREPYEQYF. For the CDR3, the DNA is TGTGCCAGCAGCTTATCGACTAGCGGGAGGGAGCCCTACGAGCAGTACTTC.

V is TRBV19 and J is TRBJ2-5; maybe TRBD1 (6 bases). This CDR3 region has 15 residues. Between the trimmed V and J ends, which lost 5 bases and 5 bases, there was a span of 18 bases. Germline V CDR1 and CDR2: LNHDA, SQIVND (reference sequence). The CDR3 nucleotides are TGTGCCAGTAGTGTCCGACAGGTGGAACTTGAGACCCAGTACTTC. It codes for CASSVRQVELETQYF.

In this sample, this clone turned up once. This chain connects TRBV6-4 to TRBJ2-5, with 12 bases identical to TRBD1. V was clipped by 2 bases and J by 4 bases; unmatched bases: 5. The CDR3 totals 16 residues. Germline values: CDR1 MRHNA, CDR2 SNTAGT. The CDR3 loop is CASSDPGTGGRETQYF. Here the CDR3 DNA reads TGTGCCAGCAGTGACCCCGGGACAGGGGGCCGAGAGACCCAGTACTTC.

V usage is TRBV5-1 and J usage is TRBJ2-1; 12 bases align to TRBD1. CDR3 length: 15 amino acids. CDR1 and CDR2 from the germline V gene are SGHRS and YFSETQ. Trimming at V came to 6 bases and at J to 9 bases, leaving 10 bases not matched to a gene. The CDR3: CASIPGQGAFGEQFF. The DNA for the CDR3 is TGCGCCAGCATCCCGGGACAGGGGGCATTTGGTGAGCAGTTCTTC.

The rearrangement uses TRBV5-1 and TRBJ1-2; D is unclear. Germline V gene sequence: CDR1 SGHRS, CDR2 YFSETQ. Trimming took 4 bases from V and 5 from J, leaving 9 bases between them. CDR3 length: 12 residues. The CDR3 DNA follows: TGCGCCAGCAGCCCTAGTGCATATGGCTACACCTTC. It translates to CASSPSAYGYTF.